These T cell receptor beta chains were read from a single sample in a study of CD8 T cells in Susac syndrome. TCRdb re-called the immunoSEQ multiplex PCR reads through MiXCR, storing one row per CDR3 protein. The table records 400,000 to 550,000 distinct CDR3 sequences, roughly 85% of them present only once. The sample consisted of CD8+ T cells from PBMCs. Receptors originate from a human donor with multiple sclerosis. The CDR3 runs from the conserved cysteine through the conserved F or W. The order of the fields is D gene, J gene, V gene, clone size, CDR3 DNA, CDR3 protein. D genes are given only for firm matches. The size entry is marked missing in some rows and otherwise reads once, few, many or a size class.

- | TRBJ2-1 | TRBV10-3 | - | TGTGCCATCGCGGGCTTACCCTACAATGAGCAGTTCTTC | CAIAGLPYNEQFF
- | TRBJ2-5 | TRBV9 | - | TGTGCCAGCGGGGAAGGAGCGGCAGAGACCCAGTACTTC | CASGEGAAETQYF
TRBD1 | TRBJ2-5 | TRBV6-5 | - | TGTGCCAGCAGTTACTCGACCAGGGGGTCTGGAGAGACCCAGTACTTC | CASSYSTRGSGETQYF
TRBD2 | TRBJ2-5 | TRBV3-1 | - | TGTGCCAGCAGCCAAACTGGACTAGGTGGGGAGACCCAGTACTTC | CASSQTGLGGETQYF
TRBD1 | TRBJ1-2 | TRBV12-3/TRBV12-4 | - | TGTGCCAGCAGTTTATCCGGGACAGGGCATGGCTACACCTTC | CASSLSGTGHGYTF
- | TRBJ2-7 | TRBV30 | - | TGTGCCTGGAACGATATGGTCGGATCCTACGAGCAGTACTTC | CAWNDMVGSYEQYF
- | TRBJ1-1 | TRBV10-3 | once | TGTGCCGCGGGAGACACCGAAGCTTTCTTT | CAAGDTEAFF
- | TRBJ2-7 | TRBV2 | - | TGTGCCAGCAGTGAAGTCGGGACCCTTTACGAGCAGTACTTC | CASSEVGTLYEQYF
- | TRBJ1-1 | TRBV7-9 | - | TGTGCCAGCACTGAAGTGGGCGAAGCTTTCTTT | CASTEVGEAFF
TRBD2 | TRBJ2-5 | TRBV4-2 | - | TGTGCCAGCGGCTATAGCGGGATTGAGACCCAGTACTTC | CASGYSGIETQYF
TRBD2 | TRBJ2-1 | TRBV7-8 | - | TGTGCCAGCAGATGGATGGCGGGGGGATCCTACAATGAGCAGTTCTTC | CASRWMAGGSYNEQFF
- | TRBJ2-2 | TRBV7-9 | - | TGTGCCATTCGACCCGCGAACACCGGGGAGCTGTTTTTT | CAIRPANTGELFF
- | TRBJ2-1 | TRBV24-1 | - | TGTGCCACCGGGAGCTCCTACAATGAGCAGTTCTTC | CATGSSYNEQFF
TRBD1 | TRBJ2-5 | TRBV7-9 | - | TGTGCCAGCAGCTTAGGGACAGGGTACCTCCAAGAGACCCAGTACTTC | CASSLGTGYLQETQYF
TRBD1 | TRBJ1-4 | TRBV23-1 | - | TGCGCCAGCAGTCAATCGAGGGGGCGAGATCCGACGACAACTAATGAAAAACTGTTTTTT | CASSQSRGRDPTTTNEKLFF
- | TRBJ1-1 | TRBV6-6 | - | TGTGCCAGCAGTTACCCTATAAGTAACACTGAAGCTTTCTTT | CASSYPISNTEAFF
TRBD1 | TRBJ1-2 | TRBV12-3/TRBV12-4 | - | TGTGCCAGCAGTTCCGGGACAGTCAACTATGGCTACACCTTC | CASSSGTVNYGYTF
- | TRBJ1-1 | TRBV16 | - | TGTGCCAGCAGCCAATCTGTCGGCGGGCACACTGAAGCTTTCTTT | CASSQSVGGHTEAFF
TRBD1 | TRBJ1-2 | TRBV28 | - | TGTGCCAGCAGCCGAACAGGGACAGTTATGGGCTACACCTTC | CASSRTGTVMGYTF
- | TRBJ2-2 | TRBV28 | - | TGTGCCAGCAGTTTTCAGGACACGGAAGACACCGGGGAGCTGTTTTTT | CASSFQDTEDTGELFF